The rows below give T cell receptor beta chains drawn from one sample of a study of OX40 agonist ivuxolimab in advanced cancers. Sequenced by immunoSEQ multiplex PCR; TCRdb stores in-frame clones only, minus some. The sample lists under 65,000 clones; nearly 90% were seen once. Sequenced material: CD4+ or CD8+ T cells sorted from blood, taken in a trial of the OX40 agonist ivuxolimab. The receptor source for this set is an adult with an advanced solid tumor such as melanoma, head and neck, liver or kidney cancer. The CDR3 runs from the conserved cysteine through the conserved F or W. The D gene is left open where the match is weak. Size is omitted from some rows. Given values are once, few, many or a class for expanded clones.

clone size	J gene	D gene	V gene	CDR3 DNA	CDR3 protein
.	TRBJ2-7	TRBD1	TRBV6-7	TGTGCCAGCAGTTGTCACAGGGGGCGCTTC	CASSCHRGRF
.	TRBJ2-7	TRBD1	TRBV7-2	TGTGCCAGCAGCCGTGAACAGGGGAGTGCTGAGCAGTACTTC	CASSREQGSAEQYF
once	TRBJ2-7	TRBD1	TRBV28	TGTGCCAGCAGCGGGACAGGGTTCTACGAGCAGTACTTC	CASSGTGFYEQYF
.	TRBJ2-2	.	TRBV9	TGTGCCAGCAGCGTAGTAGCGCAGGGAGACGGGGAGCTGTTTTTT	CASSVVAQGDGELFF
.	TRBJ2-2	.	TRBV5-1	TGCGCCAGCAGCGGCCCGGGACGGGTGGCCGGGGAGCTGTTTTTT	CASSGPGRVAGELFF
.	TRBJ2-7	.	TRBV10-2	TGCGCCAGCACTCATAACCTCCACGGACCTCCCTACGAGCAGTACTTC	CASTHNLHGPPYEQYF
.	TRBJ2-1	TRBD2	TRBV27	TGTGCCAGCAGTTTAGACCGACTAGCGGGGGGATACAATGAGCAGTTCTTC	CASSLDRLAGGYNEQFF
.	TRBJ2-2	.	TRBV30	TGTGCCTGGAGTGTCTTGGGGAGGGAGCTGTTTTTT	CAWSVLGRELFF
.	TRBJ2-3	TRBD2	TRBV4-2	TGTGCCAGCAGCCAAGAGGGCGGGGGGGTCCCAGATACGCAGTATTTT	CASSQEGGGVPDTQYF
.	TRBJ2-2	.	TRBV11-2	TGTGCCAGCAGGCGGCAGGCCGGGGAGCTGTTTTTT	CASRRQAGELFF
few	TRBJ2-3	.	TRBV5-1	TGCGCCAGCGGCTCCGGGAGTATCAGCGGGCAAACAGATACGCAGTATTTT	CASGSGSISGQTDTQYF
.	TRBJ2-2	.	TRBV7-2	TGTGCCAGCAGCTTAGACCATACACCCGGGGAGCTGTTTTTT	CASSLDHTPGELFF
.	TRBJ1-2	.	TRBV6-1	TGTGCCAGCAGTGAAAGGTTTGGGTGGGGCTATGGCTACACCTTC	CASSERFGWGYGYTF
.	TRBJ2-7	.	TRBV7-9	TGTGCCAGCAGCCGGGACGGTGCCTACGAGCAGTACTTC	CASSRDGAYEQYF
few	TRBJ2-3	.	TRBV21-1	TGTGCCAGCATCCAATCCCCAGGGGACACAGATACGCAGTATTTT	CASIQSPGDTDTQYF
once	TRBJ1-1	.	TRBV27	TGTGCCAGCAGCTTTAGCCGGGGAGGCATGAACACTGAAGCTTTCTTT	CASSFSRGGMNTEAFF
.	TRBJ2-7	.	TRBV18	TGTGCCAGCTCACGGACCGCCGTGGGGGCCTACGAGCAGTACTTC	CASSRTAVGAYEQYF
.	TRBJ2-1	TRBD2	TRBV4-3	TGCGCCAGCAGCCTAGGACTAGCGGGCAACAATGAGCAGTTCTTC	CASSLGLAGNNEQFF
.	TRBJ2-1	.	TRBV6-5	TGTGCCAGCAGTTATGGGGGGCACAATGAGCAGTTCTTC	CASSYGGHNEQFF
.	TRBJ2-7	.	TRBV2	TGTGCCAGCAGTGAACCCCAGGGTATCTCGTACGAGCAGTACTTC	CASSEPQGISYEQYF
few	TRBJ2-1	.	TRBV5-1	TGCGCCAGCAGCTACGGACCGAACAATGAGCAGTTCTTC	CASSYGPNNEQFF
.	TRBJ1-1	.	TRBV19	TGTGCCAGTACAAGAAATACAGGATGGAACACTGAAGCTTTCTTT	CASTRNTGWNTEAFF
.	TRBJ1-2	.	TRBV19	TGTGCCAGTACGGGGGAGGGACGGAGAACCTATGGCTACACCTTC	CASTGEGRRTYGYTF
.	TRBJ2-2	TRBD2	TRBV7-6	TGTGCCAGCAGCTTAGAAGCGGGGGGGCCCGGCGGGGAGCTGTTTTTT	CASSLEAGGPGGELFF
.	TRBJ1-1	.	TRBV5-4	TGTGCCAGCAGCAAATGGGGGGGCGAATTTCGCACTGAAGCTTTCTTT	CASSKWGGEFRTEAFF
.	TRBJ2-1	TRBD1	TRBV5-1	TGCGCCAGCAGCTTTCAGGGGGCGCACGGGAATGAGCAGTTCTTC	CASSFQGAHGNEQFF
.	TRBJ1-4	.	TRBV6-1	TGTGCCAGCAGTGATAGCCCGAGGACCTCCAGGGAAAAACTGTTTTTT	CASSDSPRTSREKLFF
.	TRBJ2-1	.	TRBV6-1	TGTGCCAGCAGTGATTCGCGGACCATTTACAATGAGCAGTTCTTC	CASSDSRTIYNEQFF
.	TRBJ1-5	.	TRBV2	TGTGCCAGCAGTTACAGGGATAGCAATCAGCCCCAGCATTTT	CASSYRDSNQPQHF
.	TRBJ1-2	.	TRBV10-3	TGTGCCACCCAGGGGCAGACAAACTATGGCTACACCTTC	CATQGQTNYGYTF
.	TRBJ1-2	.	TRBV28	TGTGCCAGCAGTTTAGTTACCGCGGGGATAACCTGGAATGGCTACACCTTC	CASSLVTAGITWNGYTF
few	TRBJ1-1	.	TRBV19	TGTGCCAGTAGTGACAACCCAGGGACAAACACTGAAGCTTTCTTT	CASSDNPGTNTEAFF
.	TRBJ1-1	TRBD1	TRBV4-1	TGCGCCAGCAGCCAAGTAACAGGGGCAGAGGGAGCTTTCTTT	CASSQVTGAEGAFF
.	TRBJ1-1	.	TRBV5-4	TGTGCCAGCAGCTACCAGGGGAACACTGAAGCTTTCTTT	CASSYQGNTEAFF
.	TRBJ1-1	.	TRBV6-5	TGTGCCAGCACTGGAGGGTTTGGGTCTGAAGCTTTCTTT	CASTGGFGSEAFF
.	TRBJ1-2	.	TRBV9	TGTGCCAGCTCCATAGACGGGGGGAGCAACTATGGCTACACCTTC	CASSIDGGSNYGYTF
.	TRBJ1-5	TRBD1	TRBV10-1	TGCGCCAGCAGTGGGAGGGGGCTACTTATTTATAGCAATCAGCCCCAGCATTTT	CASSGRGLLIYSNQPQHF
.	TRBJ2-5	TRBD2	TRBV5-6	TGTGCCAGCAGCTTGGGACTAGCGGGGGGCACCTCAGGAGAGACCCAGTACTTC	CASSLGLAGGTSGETQYF
once	TRBJ1-1	.	TRBV7-9	TGTGCCAGCAGCCCGAGGCGGAATAACTTAGGGGCTGAAGCTTTCTTT	CASSPRRNNLGAEAFF
.	TRBJ2-3	TRBD2	TRBV19	TGTGCCACCAGTTGGGGCGGGGAGGGCGATACGCAGTATTTT	CATSWGGEGDTQYF
.	TRBJ2-7	.	TRBV5-1	TGCGCCAGCAGCTCCAGTACCCTCGAGCAGTACTTC	CASSSSTLEQYF
.	TRBJ1-2	TRBD1	TRBV5-1	TGCGCCAGCAGCTTGGGAGGGGGCTGGGGCTACACCTTC	CASSLGGGWGYTF
.	TRBJ1-2	.	TRBV9	TGTGCCAGCAGCCCCAGCCCTACAGTTAACTATGGCTACACCTTC	CASSPSPTVNYGYTF
.	TRBJ1-2	.	TRBV2	TGTGCCAGCAGTGAAAACCCGCTCAGGAGGTACTATGGCTACACCTTC	CASSENPLRRYYGYTF
.	TRBJ1-3	.	TRBV5-1	TGCGCCAGCAGCTCCAACCCTAGCTCTGGAAACACCATATATTTT	CASSSNPSSGNTIYF
.	TRBJ1-1	TRBD1	TRBV5-4	TGTGCCAGCAGCGTTGGACAGGGGCGCGGGAACACTGAAGCTTTCTTT	CASSVGQGRGNTEAFF
.	TRBJ1-1	.	TRBV10-3	TGTGCCATCAGTGAGTCGTCTTGGGGCATGGTCACTGAAGCTTTCTTT	CAISESSWGMVTEAFF
.	TRBJ2-2	.	TRBV10-3	TGTGCCATCAGTGAAGGCTCGGGGGGCCCCCGCGGGGAGCTGTTTTTT	CAISEGSGGPRGELFF
.	TRBJ2-2	TRBD2	TRBV18	TGTGCCAGCTCACCAAAGACTAGCGGGGGTGCCGGCACCGGGGAGCTGTTTTTT	CASSPKTSGGAGTGELFF
.	TRBJ2-3	TRBD2	TRBV6-5	TGTGCCAGCAGTTCCTTAGCGGGGGGCACAGATACGCAGTATTTT	CASSSLAGGTDTQYF
few	TRBJ1-4	.	TRBV4-3	TGCGCCAGCAGCCAAGCCGGGGGCGCAACTAATGAAAAACTGTTTTTT	CASSQAGGATNEKLFF
.	TRBJ2-7	.	TRBV30	TGTGCCTGGGGGGGGATGAGATCCGCTTTCGAGCAGTACTTC	CAWGGMRSAFEQYF
.	TRBJ2-1	.	TRBV7-2	TGTGCCAGCAGCTTAATGGGAAATGAGCAGTTCTTC	CASSLMGNEQFF
.	TRBJ2-7	.	TRBV6-6	TGTGCCAGCAGTTACTCTTCCGGGGTCTACGAGCAGTACTTC	CASSYSSGVYEQYF